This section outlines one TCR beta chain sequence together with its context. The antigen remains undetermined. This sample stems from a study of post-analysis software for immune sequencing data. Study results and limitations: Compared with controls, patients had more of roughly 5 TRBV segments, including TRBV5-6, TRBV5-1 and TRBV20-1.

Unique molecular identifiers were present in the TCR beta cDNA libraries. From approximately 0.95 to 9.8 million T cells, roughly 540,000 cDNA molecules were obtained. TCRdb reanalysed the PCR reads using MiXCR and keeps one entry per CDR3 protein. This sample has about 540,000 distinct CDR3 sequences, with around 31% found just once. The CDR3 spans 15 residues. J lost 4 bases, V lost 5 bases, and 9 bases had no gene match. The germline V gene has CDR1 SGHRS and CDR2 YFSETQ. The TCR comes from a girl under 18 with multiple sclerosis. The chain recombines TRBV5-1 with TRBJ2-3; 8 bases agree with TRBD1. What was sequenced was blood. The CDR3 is CASSVLQGAADTQYF. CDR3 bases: TGCGCCAGCAGTGTCCTCCAGGGGGCAGCAGATACGCAGTATTTT.